The 28 T cell receptor beta chains listed next were all sequenced from one sample in a study of T cell repertoires in cytomegalovirus infection. TCRdb ran MiXCR on the reads and lists one entry per CDR3 protein. This sample has hundreds of thousands of distinct CDR3 sequences; around a third occur once, and the top ten carry 18%. Antigen specificity for these receptors is unknown. This specimen consisted of cultured PBMCs, obtained from culture after CMV antigen stimulation. The receptors were sampled from a human donor in good health (CMV status not recorded). Some clones in this sample may be carry-over from other donors' samples.

Only a few counts were recorded for this clonotype. The V and J genes are TRBV4-1 and TRBJ1-2, with D uncertain. V lost 2 bases and J lost 4, with 8 bases in between. The CDR3 is 13 amino acids. Germline CDR1 is MGHRA and CDR2 is YSYEKL. CDR3 region: CASSQKDGYGYTF. The CDR3, as DNA: TGCGCCAGCAGCCAAAAAGACGGCTATGGCTACACCTTC.

The chain is built from TRBV2 and TRBJ1-2; D remains ambiguous. V lost 3 bases to trimming and J lost 0 bases, with 14 bases between them. The CDR3 contains 16 residues. The germline gives CDR1 SNHLY, CDR2 FYNNEI. The CDR3 coding sequence is TGTGCCAGCAGTGAGGAGGGCCTCACCTCTAACTATGGCTACACCTTC. Translated, it gives CASSEEGLTSNYGYTF.

The gene calls are TRBV7-8 and TRBJ2-7; 10 bases agree with TRBD2. Germline V CDR1 and CDR2: SGHVS, FQNEAQ. The J segment lost 1 base and the V segment lost 4 bases, leaving 7 bases of the junction unmatched. CDR3 length equals 16 residues. CDR3: CASSSALAGASYEQYF. CDR3 sequence (DNA): TGTGCCAGCAGCTCAGCCCTAGCGGGGGCTTCCTACGAGCAGTACTTC.

This clonotype was counted a few times. The chain is built from TRBV4-1 and TRBJ1-2, with D hard to call. The CDR3 extends over 12 amino acids. Germline loops: CDR1 MGHRA, CDR2 YSYEKL. The V and J ends lost 0 bases and 5 bases respectively, with 4 bases between them. CDR3 in DNA: TGCGCCAGCAGCCAAGACTTATATGGCTACACCTTC. Its protein is CASSQDLYGYTF.

This rearrangement joins TRBV28 to TRBJ1-2; TRBD1 aligns across 9 bases. V dropped 8 bases and J dropped 2; count of bases not matched to a gene: 6. CDR1 is MDHEN, CDR2 SYDVKM, per germline. CDR3 size: 14 residues. CDR3 region: CASRGTGTNYGYTF. The CDR3 bases are TGTGCCAGCCGAGGGACAGGGACCAACTATGGCTACACCTTC.

J is TRBJ2-7 and V is TRBV7-2; D possibly uses TRBD1 or TRBD2 (5 bases each). The germline V gene has CDR1 SGHTA and CDR2 FQGNSA. V was trimmed by 3 bases and J by 3 bases, leaving 15 bases between them. The CDR3 is 15 amino acids. CDR3 region: CASSLEVGVNYEQYF. CDR3 coding DNA: TGTGCCAGCAGCTTGGAAGTGGGGGTAAACTACGAGCAGTACTTC.

The chain is built from TRBV10-2 and TRBJ1-3; D ambiguous. Per germline, CDR1 WSHSY and CDR2 SAAADI. The V end lost 6 bases, the J end lost 0 bases, and 9 bases lay between the germline ends. The CDR3 sequence is 14 residues long. The CDR3 nucleotides read TGCGCCAGCAGAGCCGGAGGCTCTGGAAACACCATATATTTT. Its protein is CASRAGGSGNTIYF.

The sample holds a few counts of this clonotype. J is TRBJ2-7 and V is TRBV18; 8 bases agree with TRBD1. The length of the CDR3 is 15 residues. Germline V CDR1 and CDR2: KGHSH, LQKENI. Trimming at V came to 2 bases and at J to 3 bases, leaving 6 bases not matched to a gene. CDR3 region: CASSPGTGGLYEQYF. The CDR3 DNA is TGTGCCAGCTCACCAGGCACAGGGGGGCTCTACGAGCAGTACTTC.

This clonotype was counted a single time. The chain joins TRBV6-5 to TRBJ2-1, with 11 bases aligning to TRBD2. The V and J ends lost 0 bases and 4 bases, in that order; junction bases with no gene match: 11. This CDR3 region has 19 residues. Germline V gives CDR1 MNHEY, CDR2 SVGAGI. CDR3 amino acids: CASSYSGGLAGGGYNEQFF. The CDR3 nucleotides read TGTGCCAGCAGTTACTCGGGGGGGCTAGCGGGAGGTGGTTACAATGAGCAGTTCTTC.

This rearrangement joins TRBV2 to TRBJ2-7; either TRBD1 or TRBD2 may fit D (6 bases each). This CDR3 is built from 11 residues. Trimming removed 9 bases at V and 4 bases at J, with 10 bases between. Germline V gives CDR1 SNHLY, CDR2 FYNNEI. Written as DNA, the CDR3 is TGTGCCAGAGGGGGGAGATACGAGCAGTACTTC. Its translation: CARGGRYEQYF.

The DNA of the CDR3 is TGTGCCAGCAGTTCCAGGATATCTAGCACAGATACGCAGTATTTT. It specifies CASSSRISSTDTQYF. The V and J genes are TRBV28 and TRBJ2-3; D gene unclear. The CDR3 has 15 amino acids. V was cut by 4 bases and J by 0 bases, with 11 bases left in between. Germline V gene data show CDR1 as MDHEN and CDR2 as SYDVKM. Full variable domain (missing parts from reference TRBV28 and TRBJ2-3): DVKVTQSSRYLVKRTGEKVFLECVQDMDHENMFWYRQDPGLGLRLIYFSYDVKMKEKGDIPEGYSVSREKKERFSLILESASTNQTSMYLCASSSRISSTDTQYFGPGTRLTVL.

V usage is TRBV18 and J usage is TRBJ2-7, with D possibly called TRBD1 or TRBD2 (7 bases each). V was clipped by 0 bases and J by 6 bases, with 15 bases between them. Germline loops: CDR1 KGHSH, CDR2 LQKENI. The CDR3 is 15 amino acids. CDR3 coding DNA: TGTGCCAGCTCACCACCGGGGAGGGGGCCTCTCGAGCAGTACTTC. Protein sequence: CASSPPGRGPLEQYF.

This chain connects TRBV7-2 to TRBJ2-1; D is unclear. There are 13 residues in the CDR3. With 6 bases removed from V and 6 bases from J, the gap between germline ends came to 12 bases. CDR1 is SGHTA and CDR2 is FQGNSA in the germline V gene. This CDR3 reads CASRPPPSNEQFF. CDR3 coding DNA: TGTGCCAGCAGGCCCCCCCCAAGCAATGAGCAGTTCTTC.

The V call is TRBV6-6, the J call TRBJ1-5; D is perhaps TRBD1 (6 bases). This CDR3 has 14 amino acids. Germline assignment: CDR1 MNHNY and CDR2 SVGAGI (reference sequence). Trimming removed 0 bases from V and 9 bases from J, with 12 bases in between. The CDR3 loop is CASSYSLGGWPQHF. CDR3 DNA: TGTGCCAGCAGTTACTCGCTAGGGGGGTGGCCCCAGCATTTT.

This clonotype was seen a handful of times. V gene TRBV18 combines with J gene TRBJ1-3; 7 bases are shared with TRBD1. The germline CDR1 and CDR2 sequences are KGHSH and LQKENI. V gave up 3 bases and J gave up 8 bases; unmatched junction bases: 1. The CDR3 has 12 amino acids. The CDR3 here is CASSPGTDTIYF. CDR3 nucleotide sequence: TGTGCCAGCTCACCTGGGACAGACACCATATATTTT.

This clonotype appeared once. The chain employs TRBV19 and TRBJ2-2; 9 positions agree with TRBD1. The V gene end was trimmed by 3 bases and the J gene end by 6 bases; junction bases not matched to a gene: 5. CDR3 size: 15 residues. Germline CDR1 is LNHDA and CDR2 is SQIVND (reference sequence). CDR3 nucleotide sequence: TGTGCCAGTAGTATGGGTACAGGGGGCCCCGGGGAGCTGTTTTTT. Translating gives CASSMGTGGPGELFF.

The chain joins TRBV10-3 to TRBJ1-1, with TRBD1 as a possible D gene (6 bases). The CDR3 is 14 residues long. The V gene's germline CDR1 is ENHRY and CDR2 SYGVKD. Deletions cut 1 base from V and 1 base from J, with 7 bases between. The DNA for the CDR3 is TGTGCCATCAGTGAGTTGGGACAGAACACTGAAGCTTTCTTT. Amino acid sequence: CAISELGQNTEAFF.

This clonotype was detected only a few times. The V call is TRBV12-3 or TRBV12-4, the J call TRBJ1-5, with D possibly matching TRBD1 (5 bases). The CDR3 length is 13 residues. Trimming pared 5 bases from V and 7 bases from J, leaving 12 bases between. The CDR3: CASSPQGFQPQHF. In nucleotides, the CDR3 is TGTGCCAGCAGTCCTCAGGGCTTCCAGCCCCAGCATTTT.

This clonotype was picked up many times. This CDR3 reads CASRGGMDTEAFF. DNA of the CDR3: TGTGCCAGCAGGGGAGGAATGGACACTGAAGCTTTCTTT. The gene calls are TRBV7-6 and TRBJ1-1; no clear D gene. The CDR3 totals 13 residues. The germline CDR1 and CDR2 sequences are SGHVS and FNYEAQ. Trimming removed 6 bases at V and 3 bases at J, with 11 bases between.

This clonotype was detected ten times or more. The junction and the germline gene differ at one end; a read error may be behind it. The chain uses TRBV5-1 and TRBJ2-3; D not certain. Per the germline V gene, CDR1 is SGHRS and CDR2 is YFSETQ. This CDR3 comprises 14 residues. As DNA, the CDR3 is TGTGCCAGCAGCTCCGGTACTAGCACAGATACGCAGTATTTT. Protein product: CASSSGTSTDTQYF.

This clonotype was found many times. The chain recombines TRBV7-2 with TRBJ2-5; the D is unclear. Germline lookup yields CDR1 SGHTA and CDR2 FQGNSA. Trimming pared 6 bases from V and 5 bases from J, leaving 16 bases between. The CDR3 is made up of 14 amino acids. CDR3 in DNA: TGTGCCAGCAGGGCTTCGGCGCCTCGCGAGACCCAGTACTTC. Protein: CASRASAPRETQYF. The full variable domain, with the rest looked up from reference TRBV7-2 and TRBJ2-5, is GAGVSQSPSNKVTEKGKDVELRCDPISGHTALYWYRQSLGQGLEFLIYFQGNSAPDKSGLPSDRFSAERTGGSVSTLTIQRTQQEDSAVYLCASRASAPRETQYFGPGTRLLVL.

V usage is TRBV5-4 and J usage is TRBJ2-5, with D perhaps matching TRBD1 (5 bases). Germline CDR1 SGHNT, CDR2 YYREEE (reference sequence). Trimming cost V 4 bases and J 9 bases, with 40 bases left between them. The CDR3 is made up of 21 amino acids. The chain's CDR3 is CASSPASGQGNGLATEKSQYF. The CDR3 DNA reads TGTGCCAGCAGCCCCGCCTCCGGTCAGGGAAATGGTTTGGCCACAGAGAAGTCCCAGTACTTC.

The V gene is TRBV7-8, the J gene TRBJ1-3; tentatively, D is TRBD1 (6 bases). Germline V gives CDR1 SGHVS, CDR2 FQNEAQ. This CDR3 has 15 amino acids. Between the trimmed V and J ends, which lost 5 bases and 0 bases, there was a span of 11 bases. CDR3 DNA: TGTGCCAGCAGCCAAGGGGGACGCTCTGGAAACACCATATATTTT. This sequence encodes CASSQGGRSGNTIYF.

The sample holds a few counts of this clonotype. The rearrangement uses TRBV7-9 and TRBJ2-5, with D uncertain. The CDR3 is made up of 14 amino acids. Trimming removed 1 base at V and 3 bases at J, with 9 bases between. CDR1 is SEHNR and CDR2 is FQNEAQ in the germline V gene (reference sequence). The CDR3: CASSLEGSKETQYF. CDR3 coding DNA: TGTGCCAGCAGCTTAGAGGGATCGAAAGAGACCCAGTACTTC. Drawing the rest from reference TRBV7-9 and TRBJ2-5, the complete variable domain is DTGVSQNPRHKITKRGQNVTFRCDPISEHNRLYWYRQTLGQGPEFLTYFQNEAQLEKSRLLSDRFSAERPKGSFSTLEIQRTEQGDSAMYLCASSLEGSKETQYFGPGTRLLVL.

This clonotype was seen a few times. The chain employs TRBV20-1 and TRBJ1-1, with a possible D match to TRBD1 (5 bases). CDR3 length equals 12 residues. The germline gives CDR1 DFQATT, CDR2 SNEGSKA (reference sequence). The V gene lost 0 bases and the J gene lost 8 bases, with 10 bases spanning the gap. The CDR3 nucleotides read TGCAGTGCTAGAGACCCGACAGACGAAGCTTTCTTT. Translated: CSARDPTDEAFF.

CDR3 region: CASSRVIRGVQFF. In nucleotides, the CDR3 is TGTGCCAGCAGCAGGGTGATCAGGGGCGTGCAGTTCTTC. V is TRBV11-2 and J is TRBJ2-1; a possible D gene is TRBD1 (6 bases). Trimming shortened V by 5 bases and J by 12 bases, and 17 bases separated the two germline ends. This CDR3 comprises 13 residues. The germline CDR1 and CDR2 sequences are SGHAT and FQNNGV.

The sample holds many counts of this clonotype. The V gene is TRBV7-2, the J gene TRBJ2-5; D remains ambiguous. This CDR3 region has 13 residues. With 1 base removed from V and 5 bases from J, the gap between germline ends came to 8 bases. From germline, CDR1 is SGHTA and CDR2 FQGNSA. Here the CDR3 reads CASSLEDGETQYF. The DNA of the CDR3 is TGTGCCAGCAGCTTAGAGGATGGGGAGACCCAGTACTTC.

The table lists this clonotype with a few counts. The gene calls are TRBV7-8 and TRBJ2-1; D possibly corresponds to TRBD2 (5 bases). The germline CDR1 and CDR2 sequences are SGHVS and FQNEAQ. The CDR3 sequence is 16 residues long. The germline V and J ends were trimmed by 2 bases and 4 bases, with 15 bases remaining between them. Here the CDR3 reads CASSLTRIIIYNEQFF. The CDR3 DNA reads as TGTGCCAGCAGCTTAACTAGAATAATAATTTACAATGAGCAGTTCTTC.